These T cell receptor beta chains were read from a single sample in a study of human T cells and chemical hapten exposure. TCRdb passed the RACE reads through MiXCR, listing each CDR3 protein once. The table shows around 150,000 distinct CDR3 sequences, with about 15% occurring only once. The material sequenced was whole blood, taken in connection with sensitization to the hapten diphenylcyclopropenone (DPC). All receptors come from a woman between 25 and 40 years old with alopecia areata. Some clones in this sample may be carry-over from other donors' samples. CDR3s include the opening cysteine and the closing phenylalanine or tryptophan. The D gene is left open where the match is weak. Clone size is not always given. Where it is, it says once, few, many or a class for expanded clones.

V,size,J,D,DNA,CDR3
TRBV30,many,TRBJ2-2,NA,TGTGCCTGGAGCCGCCTGATCCTGACCGGGGAGCTGTTTTTT,CAWSRLILTGELFF
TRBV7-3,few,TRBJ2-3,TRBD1,TGTGCCAGCAGCCCGGGACAGCCCCGAGATACGCAGTATTTT,CASSPGQPRDTQYF
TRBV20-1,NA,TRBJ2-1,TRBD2,TGCAGTGCTCAACGACTAGCGGGGGGGCTTGATGAGCAGTTCTTC,CSAQRLAGGLDEQFF
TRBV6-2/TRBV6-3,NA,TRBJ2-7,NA,TGTGCCAGCAGTCATGACACCTACGAGCAGTACTTC,CASSHDTYEQYF
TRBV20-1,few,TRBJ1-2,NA,TGCAGTGCTCCCGAATCCTCTGGCTACACCTTC,CSAPESSGYTF
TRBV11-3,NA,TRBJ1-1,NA,TGTGCCAGCAGCCGTGGATATATGGACACTGAAGCTTTCTTT,CASSRGYMDTEAFF
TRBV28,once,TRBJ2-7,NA,TGTGCCAGCAGTCCTCCGGGGTCCCGAACAGTCTACTTC,CASSPPGSRTVYF
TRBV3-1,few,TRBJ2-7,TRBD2,TGTGCCAGCAGCCAAGAAGTTAGCGGGAGGCAGTACTTC,CASSQEVSGRQYF
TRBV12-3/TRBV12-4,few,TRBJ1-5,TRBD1,TGTGCCAGCAGCCCTGACAGGGGTCAGCCCCAGCATTTT,CASSPDRGQPQHF
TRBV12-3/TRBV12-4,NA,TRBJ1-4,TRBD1,TGTGCCAGCAGTCTGACAGGGGTTGGTGAAAAACTGTTTTTT,CASSLTGVGEKLFF
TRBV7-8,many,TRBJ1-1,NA,TGTGCCAGCAGCTTAGAAAGGGGGGGCACTGAAGCTTTCTTT,CASSLERGGTEAFF
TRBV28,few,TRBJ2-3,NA,TGTGCCAGCAGTTTTGGGGCCCTCACAGATACGCAGTATTTT,CASSFGALTDTQYF
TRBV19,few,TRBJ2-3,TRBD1,TGTGCCAGTCTGAGGGACAGGGGGCCGCGAGATACGCAGTATTTT,CASLRDRGPRDTQYF
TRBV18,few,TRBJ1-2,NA,TGTGCCAGCTCACTGGGACGACAGCCTCGAAGCGATGGCTACACCTTC,CASSLGRQPRSDGYTF
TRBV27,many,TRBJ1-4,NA,TGTGCCAACATTACCTCTGATAGGACACATAATGAAAAACTGTTTTTT,CANITSDRTHNEKLFF
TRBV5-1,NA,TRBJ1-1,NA,TGCGCCAGCAGCCCCCCGGGACGGGAAGCTTTCTTT,CASSPPGREAFF
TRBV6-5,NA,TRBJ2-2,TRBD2,TGTGCCAGCAGTTACTCCCGGGGGGTTGGCGGGGAGCTGTTTTTT,CASSYSRGVGGELFF
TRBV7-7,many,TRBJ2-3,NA,TGTGCCAGCAGCTTATCGTGGGCAGATACGCAGTATTTT,CASSLSWADTQYF
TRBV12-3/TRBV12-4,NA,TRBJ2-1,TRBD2,TGTGCCAGCAGTTTTAGCGGGGGGATCTACAATGAGCAGTTCTTC,CASSFSGGIYNEQFF
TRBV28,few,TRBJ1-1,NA,TGTGCCAGCAGTTTGAGGGCTTTCTGGTCTGAAGCTTTCTTT,CASSLRAFWSEAFF
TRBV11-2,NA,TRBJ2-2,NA,TGTGCCAGCAGCCGTCTGACAGTAAACACCGGGGAGCTGTTTTTT,CASSRLTVNTGELFF
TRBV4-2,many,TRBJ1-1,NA,TGTGCCAGCAGCCAAGATTCCAGAGGGATGAACACTGAAGCTTTCTTT,CASSQDSRGMNTEAFF
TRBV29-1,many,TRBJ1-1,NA,TGCAGCGGCATGGACACTGAAGCTTTCTTT,CSGMDTEAFF
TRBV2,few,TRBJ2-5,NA,TGTGCCAGCAGTATGTCTCCACAAGAGACCCAGTACTTC,CASSMSPQETQYF
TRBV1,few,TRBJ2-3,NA,TGCACCAGCAGCCAAGACAGCGGGGGGGTTACTAGCACAGATACGCAGTATTTT,CTSSQDSGGVTSTDTQYF
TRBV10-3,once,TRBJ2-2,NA,TGTGCCATCAGTGAGTCGAAAGCAAACGGGGAGCTGTTTTTT,CAISESKANGELFF
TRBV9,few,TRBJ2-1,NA,TGTGCCAGCAGCGTAGAGCGGACCGAGGGCCGCAATGAGCAGTTCTTC,CASSVERTEGRNEQFF
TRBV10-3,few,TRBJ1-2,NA,TGTGCCATCAGTGATTCAGGGTCTGTTGGCTACACCTTC,CAISDSGSVGYTF
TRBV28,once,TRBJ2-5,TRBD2,TGTGCCAGCAGTTCGGCAGCGGGAGGTAAAGAGACCCAGTACTTC,CASSSAAGGKETQYF
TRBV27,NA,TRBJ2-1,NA,TGTGCCAGCAGTTTTCAACTGCCGTTCGAGCAGTTCTTC,CASSFQLPFEQFF
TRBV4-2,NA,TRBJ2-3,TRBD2,TGTGCCAGCAGCCCCTCCAGCGGGGGGGCGGATACGCAGTATTTT,CASSPSSGGADTQYF
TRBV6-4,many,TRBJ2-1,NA,TGTGCCAGCAGTCTCGAAGACAATTCGAATGAGCAGTTCTTC,CASSLEDNSNEQFF
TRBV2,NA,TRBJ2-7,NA,TGTGCCAGCAGTGGGGGCAGGTCCTACGAGCAGTACTTC,CASSGGRSYEQYF
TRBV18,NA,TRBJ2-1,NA,TGTGCCAGCTCACCACCGGAGACTAGTAATCGAGTTTTCTCCTACAATGAGCAGTTCTTC,CASSPPETSNRVFSYNEQFF
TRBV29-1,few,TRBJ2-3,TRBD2,TGCAGCGTTGAAGAGGATCTGCGGCGGGGGGTCACAGATACGCAGTATTTT,CSVEEDLRRGVTDTQYF
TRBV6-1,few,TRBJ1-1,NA,TGTGCCAGCGGATCTCTGACCACTGAAGCTTTCTTT,CASGSLTTEAFF
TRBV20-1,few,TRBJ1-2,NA,TGCAGTGCTATAGACAACCTAAACTATGGCTACACCTTC,CSAIDNLNYGYTF
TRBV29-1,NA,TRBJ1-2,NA,TGCAGCGCCTCCTGGGGTATGAGGCCCGGCTACACCTTC,CSASWGMRPGYTF
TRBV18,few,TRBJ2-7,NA,TGTGCCAGCTCACCAAGCTACAGCTCCTACGAGCAGTACTTC,CASSPSYSSYEQYF
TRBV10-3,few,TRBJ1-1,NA,TGTGCCATCAGTGAGTCGGGAGTGGGAAGCACTGAAGCTTTCTTT,CAISESGVGSTEAFF
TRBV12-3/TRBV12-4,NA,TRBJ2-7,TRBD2,TGTGCCAGCCCCGGGGGGTCTATCCCCCTCTCCTACGAGCAGTACTTC,CASPGGSIPLSYEQYF
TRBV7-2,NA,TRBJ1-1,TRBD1,TGTGCCAGCAGTTCACAGGGGCTTGAAGCTTTCTTT,CASSSQGLEAFF
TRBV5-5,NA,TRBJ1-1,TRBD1,TGTGCCAGCAGCTTTTTGGGACAGGGCGCCATGAACACTGAAGCTTTCTTT,CASSFLGQGAMNTEAFF
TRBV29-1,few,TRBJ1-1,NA,TGCAGCGTTGCCGCCAGGACTCGAACCGAAGCTTTCTTT,CSVAARTRTEAFF
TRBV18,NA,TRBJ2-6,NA,TGTGCCAGCTCACCACGGCGGTCAGGGGCCAACGTCCTGACTTTC,CASSPRRSGANVLTF
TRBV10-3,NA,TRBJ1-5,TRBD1,TGTGCCATCAGTGGACAGGGCTACGGCAATCAGCCCCAGCATTTT,CAISGQGYGNQPQHF
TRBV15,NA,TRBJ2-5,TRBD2,TGTGCCACCAGCAGAGATGGGACTACGCAAGAGACCCAGTACTTC,CATSRDGTTQETQYF
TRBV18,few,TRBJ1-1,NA,TGTGCCAGCTCACCAAGTCAGGACATGAACACTGAAGCTTTCTTT,CASSPSQDMNTEAFF
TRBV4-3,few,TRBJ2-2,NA,TGCGCCAGCAGCCAAGATTGGGCTGGCGGGGAGCTGTTTTTT,CASSQDWAGGELFF
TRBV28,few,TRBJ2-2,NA,TGTGCCAGCAGCTCAGGGTCCTTGGTCGGGGAGCTGTTTTTT,CASSSGSLVGELFF
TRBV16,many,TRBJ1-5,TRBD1,TGTGCCAGTACCTTCGACAGGGGCGGTCAGCCCCAGCATTTT,CASTFDRGGQPQHF
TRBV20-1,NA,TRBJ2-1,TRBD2,TGCAGTGCTAGGGATAGCGGGAACGCCTACAATGAGCAGTTCTTC,CSARDSGNAYNEQFF
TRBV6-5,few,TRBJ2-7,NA,TGTGCCAGCGGGAAGGTTTCCTACGAGCAGTACTTC,CASGKVSYEQYF
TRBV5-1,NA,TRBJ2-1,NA,TGCGCCAGCAGCCCAGGGGTCCTGGGCGGCCACAATGAGCAGTTCTTC,CASSPGVLGGHNEQFF
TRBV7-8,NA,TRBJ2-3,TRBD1,TGTGCCAGCAGCTTAGCGGGTGTGTCAGGGGGAACAGATACGCAGTATTTT,CASSLAGVSGGTDTQYF